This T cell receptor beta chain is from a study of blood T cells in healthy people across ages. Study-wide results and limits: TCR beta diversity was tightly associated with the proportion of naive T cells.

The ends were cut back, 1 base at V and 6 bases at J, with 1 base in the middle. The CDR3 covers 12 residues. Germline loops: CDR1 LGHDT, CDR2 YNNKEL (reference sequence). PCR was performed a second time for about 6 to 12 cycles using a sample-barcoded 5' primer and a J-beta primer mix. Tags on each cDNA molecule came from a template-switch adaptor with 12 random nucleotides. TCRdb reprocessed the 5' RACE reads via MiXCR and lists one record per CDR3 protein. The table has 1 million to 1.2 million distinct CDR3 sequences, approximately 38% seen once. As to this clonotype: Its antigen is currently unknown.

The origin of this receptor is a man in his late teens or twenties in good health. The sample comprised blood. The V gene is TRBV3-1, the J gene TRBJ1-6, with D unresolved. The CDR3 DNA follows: TGTGCCAGCAGCCAAGTTAATTCACCCCTCCACTTT. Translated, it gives CASSQVNSPLHF.